This TCR beta chain stems from a study of Ad26.COV2.S vaccination and SARS-CoV-2 variants. Data came from immunoSEQ multiplex PCR; TCRdb stores just in-frame clones and leaves some out. The data contain about 330,000 clones, about nine tenths of them singletons. As for this clone: Antigen specificity is unknown.

Treatment described: around 19 received Ad26.COV2.S at low or high dose, single or two shots; roughly five received placebo; per-sample allocation not given. Day 63 following the first vaccine or placebo injection was when the samples were taken. Based in Boston, the donor was an adult of 18-55 years. Ad26 vector vaccine expressed Wuhan-strain SARS-CoV-2 spike. Study-level results: Across vaccine and placebo recipients, the breadth of non-spike TCRs was similar.

The CDR3 spans 14 residues. Trimming took off 3 bases at V and 6 bases at J, with 14 bases between the two ends. Germline CDR1 and CDR2: MDHEN and SYDVKM. This sequence originates from a person aged 18-60 years who received the Ad26.COV2.S COVID-19 vaccine or a placebo. The rearrangement uses TRBV28 and TRBJ1-1; TRBD1 is a possible D gene (5 bases). This sample comprised peripheral blood, obtained in a trial of Ad26.COV2.S vaccine versus placebo. This CDR3 reads CASSLTWGEAEAFF. In DNA, the CDR3 is TGTGCCAGCAGTTTGACATGGGGGGAAGCTGAAGCTTTCTTT.